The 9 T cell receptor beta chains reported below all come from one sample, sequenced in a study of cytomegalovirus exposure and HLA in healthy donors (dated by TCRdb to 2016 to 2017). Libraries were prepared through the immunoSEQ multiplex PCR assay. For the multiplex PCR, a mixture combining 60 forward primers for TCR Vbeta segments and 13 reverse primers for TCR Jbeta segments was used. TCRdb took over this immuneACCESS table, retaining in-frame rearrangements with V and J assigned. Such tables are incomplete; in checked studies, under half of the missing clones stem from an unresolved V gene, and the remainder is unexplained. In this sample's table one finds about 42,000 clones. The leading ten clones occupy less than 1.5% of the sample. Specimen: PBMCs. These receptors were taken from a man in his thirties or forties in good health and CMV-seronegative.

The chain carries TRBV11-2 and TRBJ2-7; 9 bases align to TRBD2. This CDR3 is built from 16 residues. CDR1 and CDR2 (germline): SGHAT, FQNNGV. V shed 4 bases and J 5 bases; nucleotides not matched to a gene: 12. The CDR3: CASSSLGVAGVDEQYF. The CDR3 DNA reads TGTGCCAGCAGCTCGCTCGGGGTAGCGGGAGTCGACGAGCAGTACTTC. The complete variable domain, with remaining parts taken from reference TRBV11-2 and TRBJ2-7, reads EAGVAQSPRYKIIEKRQSVAFWCNPISGHATLYWYQQILGQGPKLLIQFQNNGVVDDSQLPKDRFSAERLKGVDSTLKIQPAKLEDSAVYLCASSSLGVAGVDEQYFGPGTRLTVT.

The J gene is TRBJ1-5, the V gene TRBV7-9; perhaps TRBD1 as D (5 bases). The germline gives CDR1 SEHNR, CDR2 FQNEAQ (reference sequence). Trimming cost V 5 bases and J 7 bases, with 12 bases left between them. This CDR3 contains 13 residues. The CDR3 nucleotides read TGTGCCAGCAGCCGCTTGGGGCAACAGCCCCAGCATTTT. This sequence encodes CASSRLGQQPQHF.

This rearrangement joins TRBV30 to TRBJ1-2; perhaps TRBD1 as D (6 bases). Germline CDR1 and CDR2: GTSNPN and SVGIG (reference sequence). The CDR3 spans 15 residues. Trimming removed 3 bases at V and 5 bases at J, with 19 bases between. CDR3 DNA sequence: TGTGCCTGGAGAATCAGAGGGGGAAGTCCGTATGGCTACACCTTC. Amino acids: CAWRIRGGSPYGYTF.

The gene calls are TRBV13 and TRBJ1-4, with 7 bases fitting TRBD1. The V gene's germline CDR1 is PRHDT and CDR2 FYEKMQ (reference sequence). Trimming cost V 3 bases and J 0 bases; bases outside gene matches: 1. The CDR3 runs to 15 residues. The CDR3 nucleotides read TGTGCCAGCAGCTTTACAGGGGCAACTAATGAAAAACTGTTTTTT. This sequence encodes CASSFTGATNEKLFF.

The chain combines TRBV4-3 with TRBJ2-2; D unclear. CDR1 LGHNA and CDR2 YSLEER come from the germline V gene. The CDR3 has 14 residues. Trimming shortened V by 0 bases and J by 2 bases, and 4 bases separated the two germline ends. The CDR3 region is CASSQDTNTGELFF. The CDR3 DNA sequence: TGCGCCAGCAGCCAAGATACTAACACCGGGGAGCTGTTTTTT.

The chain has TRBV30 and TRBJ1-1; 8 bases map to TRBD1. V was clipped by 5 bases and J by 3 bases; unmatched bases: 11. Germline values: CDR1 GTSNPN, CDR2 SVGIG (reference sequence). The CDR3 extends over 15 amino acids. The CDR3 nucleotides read TGTGCCTGGGGGACGTACAGGGGGAGTGACACTGAAGCTTTCTTT. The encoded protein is CAWGTYRGSDTEAFF.

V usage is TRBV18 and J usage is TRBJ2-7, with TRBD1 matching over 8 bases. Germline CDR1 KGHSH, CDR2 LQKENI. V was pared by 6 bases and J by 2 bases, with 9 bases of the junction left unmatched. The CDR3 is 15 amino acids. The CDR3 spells CASSSGQGPAYEQYF. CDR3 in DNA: TGTGCCAGCTCTTCAGGACAGGGACCCGCCTACGAGCAGTACTTC. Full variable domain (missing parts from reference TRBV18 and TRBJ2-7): NAGVMQNPRHLVRRRGQEARLRCSPMKGHSHVYWYRQLPEEGLKFMVYLQKENIIDESGMPKERFSAEFPKEGPSILRIQQVVRGDSAAYFCASSSGQGPAYEQYFGPGTRLTVT.

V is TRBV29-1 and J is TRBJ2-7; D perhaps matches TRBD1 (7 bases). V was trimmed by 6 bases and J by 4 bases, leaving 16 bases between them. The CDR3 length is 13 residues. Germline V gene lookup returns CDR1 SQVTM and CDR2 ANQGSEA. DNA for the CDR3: TGCAGCGTGACAGGGTCCGGGGGTTACGAGCAGTACTTC. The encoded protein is CSVTGSGGYEQYF.

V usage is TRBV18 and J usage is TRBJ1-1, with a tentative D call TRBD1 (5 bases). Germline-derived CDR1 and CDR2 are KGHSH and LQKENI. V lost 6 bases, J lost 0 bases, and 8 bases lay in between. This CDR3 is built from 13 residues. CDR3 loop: CASSTGLNTEAFF. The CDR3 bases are TGTGCCAGCTCTACAGGTTTGAACACTGAAGCTTTCTTT.